The 32 T cell receptor beta chains below all came from one sample that was sequenced in a study of blood T cell repertoires in COVID-19. Only in-frame clones appear in the TCRdb table, and some are missing; sequencing was by immunoSEQ multiplex PCR. The table includes 200,000 to 250,000 clones, about 87% detected once. The material sequenced was PBMCs or T cells enriched from blood (not recorded which). The receptors were gathered from a woman aged 25 to 45 who had recovered from COVID-19.

This clone was counted once. This sequence joins TRBV6-5 and TRBJ1-2, with D uncertain. The length of the CDR3 is 14 residues. The germline CDR1 and CDR2 sequences are MNHEY and SVGAGI. V lost 7 bases, J lost 4 bases, and 16 bases lay in between. This chain's CDR3 is CASKTRTGSYGYTF. In DNA, the CDR3 is TGTGCCAGCAAGACCAGGACGGGAAGCTATGGCTACACCTTC.

The rearrangement joins TRBV4-2 to TRBJ1-3; D is undetermined. The CDR3 covers 15 residues. V lost 0 bases and J lost 3, with 9 bases in between. The germline gives CDR1 LGHNA, CDR2 YNFKEQ. CDR3 in amino acids: CASSQDRYSGNTIYF. The DNA for the CDR3 is TGTGCCAGCAGCCAAGATCGTTACAGTGGAAACACCATATATTTT.

The chain recombines TRBV6-6 with TRBJ2-6, with D possibly matching TRBD2 (5 bases). Germline V gene data show CDR1 as MNHNY and CDR2 as SVGAGI (reference sequence). V lost 5 bases to trimming and J lost 2 bases, with 16 bases between them. This CDR3 is built from 17 residues. The CDR3 sequence: CASSPYDGEPGANVLTF. CDR3 DNA: TGTGCCAGCAGTCCTTATGACGGGGAACCTGGGGCCAACGTCCTGACTTTC.

The gene calls are TRBV5-6 and TRBJ1-1; tentatively, D is TRBD1 (5 bases). V was pared by 6 bases and J by 2 bases, with 23 bases between. This CDR3 region has 17 residues. The germline CDR1 and CDR2 sequences are SGHDT and YYEEEE. The CDR3 nucleotides are TGTGCCAGCAACCCTGGGTGGGGGGACCCCCATAACACTGAAGCTTTCTTT. Protein product: CASNPGWGDPHNTEAFF.

The CDR3 sequence is CASSLTQGAWEKLFF. DNA of the CDR3: TGTGCCAGCAGCTTAACGCAGGGGGCCTGGGAAAAACTGTTTTTT. The chain joins TRBV7-2 to TRBJ1-4; 8 bases map to TRBD1. Trimming took 2 bases from V and 8 from J; bases not matched to a gene: 7. Germline V gene data show CDR1 as SGHTA and CDR2 as FQGNSA. The CDR3 loop spans 15 amino acids.

The chain recombines TRBV7-3 with TRBJ1-1; 7 nucleotides match TRBD1. The CDR3 spans 13 residues. CDR1 is SGHTA, CDR2 FQGTGA, per germline. The ends lost 5 bases at V and 5 bases at J; junction bases unmatched: 5. CDR3 sequence reads: CASSPDRQTEAFF. The CDR3 DNA reads as TGTGCCAGCAGCCCGGACAGGCAGACTGAAGCTTTCTTT.

The genes are TRBV4-3 and TRBJ2-1; maybe TRBD2 (6 bases). Trimming stripped 0 bases from V and 5 bases from J, with 11 bases between. In germline, CDR1 is LGHNA, CDR2 YSLEER. The length of the CDR3 is 15 residues. CDR3 bases: TGCGCCAGCAGCCAAGATGGTTTAGCGGACAATGAGCAGTTCTTC. Its translation is CASSQDGLADNEQFF.

This chain links TRBV4-3 with TRBJ1-2, with a possible D match to TRBD1 (5 bases). Between the trimmed V and J ends, which lost 0 bases and 2 bases, there was a span of 7 bases. CDR3 length equals 14 residues. Germline loops: CDR1 LGHNA, CDR2 YSLEER. CDR3 DNA: TGCGCCAGCAGCCAAGACCCAGGGAACTATGGCTACACCTTC. It encodes CASSQDPGNYGYTF.

The rearrangement uses TRBV7-9 and TRBJ1-6; 7 nucleotides match TRBD1. CDR3 length: 16 residues. In germline, CDR1 is SEHNR, CDR2 FQNEAQ (reference sequence). V shed 5 bases and J 7 bases; nucleotides not matched to a gene: 11. The CDR3 nucleotides read TGTGCCAGCAGCGCACCCCAGGGACAGAACAATTCACCCCTCCACTTT. Its protein product is CASSAPQGQNNSPLHF. Drawing the rest from reference TRBV7-9 and TRBJ1-6, the complete variable domain is DTGVSQNPRHKITKRGQNVTFRCDPISEHNRLYWYRQTLGQGPEFLTYFQNEAQLEKSRLLSDRFSAERPKGSFSTLEIQRTEQGDSAMYLCASSAPQGQNNSPLHFGNGTRLTVT.

This chain uses TRBV10-3 with TRBJ1-3, with 10 bases fitting TRBD1. J gave up 2 bases and V 9 bases, and 7 bases lay outside the gene matches. The CDR3 contains 15 residues. The V gene's germline CDR1 is ENHRY and CDR2 SYGVKD. The CDR3 loop reads CAITGQGGTGNTIYF. In DNA form, the CDR3 reads TGTGCCATAACCGGACAGGGGGGGACTGGAAACACCATATATTTT.

This clone was counted only a few times. V and J are TRBV2 and TRBJ1-4; 8 positions match TRBD1. This CDR3 comprises 15 residues. Germline assignment: CDR1 SNHLY and CDR2 FYNNEI. The J segment lost 4 bases and the V segment lost 5 bases, leaving 6 bases of the junction unmatched. CDR3 in DNA: TGTGCCAGCAGTCTTCGGACAGGGAGTAATGAAAAACTGTTTTTT. It codes for CASSLRTGSNEKLFF.

The chain is built from TRBV27 and TRBJ1-2; 7 bases map to TRBD1. This CDR3 has 14 amino acids. J lost 6 bases, V lost 7 bases, and 11 bases had no gene match. The germline V gene encodes CDR1 MNHEY and CDR2 SMNVEV (reference sequence). CDR3 sequence reads: CASTLRQGGDGYTF. The CDR3 bases are TGTGCCAGCACCCTAAGACAGGGCGGCGATGGCTACACCTTC.

This chain joins TRBV12-5 and TRBJ1-1; D unclear. The germline V and J ends were trimmed by 7 bases and 1 base, with 13 bases remaining between them. In germline, CDR1 is LGHNT, CDR2 FRNRAP. This CDR3 comprises 14 residues. The CDR3 sequence: CASATRRENTEAFF. CDR3 sequence (DNA): TGTGCTAGTGCCACCAGACGGGAGAACACTGAAGCTTTCTTT.

The V gene is TRBV6-2 or TRBV6-3, the J gene TRBJ1-5; D not resolved. This CDR3 has 13 residues. Per germline, CDR1 MNHEY and CDR2 SVGEGT. Deletions cut 2 bases from V and 4 bases from J, with 6 bases between. Here the CDR3 DNA reads TGTGCCAGCAGTTACACCCGGAATCAGCCCCAGCATTTT. Translation gives CASSYTRNQPQHF.

This sequence joins TRBV7-8 and TRBJ1-1, with TRBD1 as a possible D gene (5 bases). This CDR3 is built from 12 residues. The V gene's germline CDR1 is SGHVS and CDR2 FQNEAQ. The ends were cut back, 2 bases at V and 11 bases at J, with 12 bases in the middle. The CDR3 is CASSLSRRDAFF. In DNA, the CDR3 is TGTGCCAGCAGCTTAAGCAGGAGGGACGCTTTCTTT.

This clone showed up just once. J is TRBJ2-7 and V is TRBV2; 10 bases are a match to TRBD2. This CDR3 comprises 15 residues. The V gene's germline CDR1 is SNHLY and CDR2 FYNNEI. With V trimmed by 1 base and J by 6 bases, 6 bases remained unmatched. CDR3 region: CASSEGTSGTGEQYF. For the CDR3, the DNA is TGTGCCAGCAGTGAAGGGACTAGCGGAACTGGCGAGCAGTACTTC.

The chain links TRBV6-2 or TRBV6-3 to TRBJ2-3, with TRBD2 identical over 10 bases. CDR3 size: 14 residues. Trimming at V came to 5 bases and at J to 5 bases, leaving 4 bases not matched to a gene. CDR1 and CDR2 from the germline V gene are MNHEY and SVGEGT. CDR3 sequence (DNA): TGTGCCAGCAGTCCCCTAGCGGGGGTAGATACGCAGTATTTT. This codes for CASSPLAGVDTQYF.

CDR3 in amino acids: CASSEQGNYEQYF. As DNA, the CDR3 is TGTGCCAGTAGTGAACAGGGTAATTACGAGCAGTACTTC. The chain couples TRBV19 to TRBJ2-7, with D possibly TRBD1 on 6 matching bases. Between the trimmed V and J ends, which lost 5 bases and 4 bases, there was a span of 12 bases. CDR1 and CDR2 (germline): LNHDA, SQIVND (reference sequence). The CDR3 covers 13 residues.

The CDR3 reads CASSLSGAGNTEAFF. DNA for the CDR3: TGTGCCAGCAGCTTATCTGGGGCCGGGAACACTGAAGCTTTCTTT. The chain is built from TRBV11-2 and TRBJ1-1; TRBD1 is a possible D gene (5 bases). CDR1 and CDR2 (germline): SGHAT, FQNNGV. Trimming pared 2 bases from V and 1 base from J, leaving 11 bases between. The CDR3 covers 15 residues. The whole variable domain, filled in from reference TRBV11-2 and TRBJ1-1, reads EAGVAQSPRYKIIEKRQSVAFWCNPISGHATLYWYQQILGQGPKLLIQFQNNGVVDDSQLPKDRFSAERLKGVDSTLKIQPAKLEDSAVYLCASSLSGAGNTEAFFGQGTRLTVV.

This sequence joins TRBV6-5 and TRBJ1-3; D uncertain. V was clipped by 6 bases and J by 7 bases, with 13 bases between them. This CDR3 has 13 amino acids. Germline loops: CDR1 MNHEY, CDR2 SVGAGI. CDR3 nucleotide sequence: TGTGCCAGCAGACGGGGAAGAGAGAACACCATATATTTT. Translated, it gives CASRRGRENTIYF.

The chain joins TRBV19 to TRBJ1-1, with 7 bases lining up with TRBD1. The V gene end was trimmed by 5 bases and the J gene end by 4 bases; junction bases not matched to a gene: 4. CDR1 is LNHDA and CDR2 is SQIVND in the germline V gene (reference sequence). This CDR3 is 13 amino acids long. The CDR3 region has the DNA TGTGCCAGTAGTTTGCGACAGGGCACTGAAGCTTTCTTT. It encodes CASSLRQGTEAFF. The full variable domain, with the rest looked up from reference TRBV19 and TRBJ1-1, is DGGITQSPKYLFRKEGQNVTLSCEQNLNHDAMYWYRQDPGQGLRLIYYSQIVNDFQKGDIAEGYSVSREKKESFPLTVTSAQKNPTAFYLCASSLRQGTEAFFGQGTRLTVV.

The chain links TRBV5-1 to TRBJ1-4; TRBD1 matches 10 bases. V trimming: 2 bases; J trimming: 8 bases; junction bases outside the gene matches: 3. The length of the CDR3 is 14 residues. The V gene's germline CDR1 is SGHRS and CDR2 YFSETQ. The chain's CDR3 is CASSLGTGVEKLFF. CDR3 nucleotide sequence: TGCGCCAGCAGCTTAGGGACAGGGGTAGAAAAACTGTTTTTT. Together with reference TRBV5-1 and TRBJ1-4, the CDR3 gives the full variable domain: KAGVTQTPRYLIKTRGQQVTLSCSPISGHRSVSWYQQTPGQGLQFLFEYFSETQRNKGNFPGRFSGRQFSNSRSEMNVSTLELGDSALYLCASSLGTGVEKLFFGSGTQLSVL.

This clone has at least ten counts. This sequence joins TRBV6-4 and TRBJ2-3, with TRBD2 matching 8 bases. This CDR3 contains 16 residues. The germline gives CDR1 MRHNA, CDR2 SNTAGT. Trimming removed 0 bases from V and 4 bases from J; junction bases left unmatched: 6. CDR3 sequence reads: CASSDSMSGGSDTQYF. In nucleotides, the CDR3 is TGTGCCAGCAGTGACTCTATGAGCGGGGGTTCAGATACGCAGTATTTT.

The rearrangement joins TRBV5-6 to TRBJ2-1, with 8 bases aligning to TRBD2. The CDR3 is 15 amino acids. Trimming removed 6 bases from V and 4 bases from J; junction bases left unmatched: 9. The germline CDR1 and CDR2 sequences are SGHDT and YYEEEE. The CDR3 region has the DNA TGTGCCAGCACAGCGGGGGAAAATTCTTACAATGAGCAGTTCTTC. It yields the protein CASTAGENSYNEQFF. Based on the CDR3 plus reference TRBV5-6 and TRBJ2-1, the full variable domain is DAGVTQSPTHLIKTRGQQVTLRCSPKSGHDTVSWYQQALGQGPQFIFQYYEEEERQRGNFPDRFSGHQFPNYSSELNVNALLLGDSALYLCASTAGENSYNEQFFGPGTRLTVL.

CDR3 sequence (DNA): TGTGCCAGCAGTTACCCCCAGGGCAGAGTAAATGGCTACACCTTC. Translating it yields CASSYPQGRVNGYTF. The chain uses TRBV6-2 or TRBV6-3 and TRBJ1-2, with D possibly being TRBD1 (5 bases). Germline CDR1 and CDR2: MNHEY and SVGEGT. The CDR3 contains 15 residues. V dropped 2 bases and J dropped 6 bases, with 16 bases sitting between them.

This clone was observed a handful of times. V and J are TRBV6-1 and TRBJ1-2; TRBD1 matches 10 bases. V gave up 2 bases and J gave up 4 bases; unmatched junction bases: 7. The CDR3 has 16 residues. Germline CDR1 MNHNS, CDR2 SASEGT. The CDR3 reads CASSENRDRGGYGYTF. The CDR3 coding sequence is TGTGCCAGCAGTGAAAACCGGGACAGGGGCGGCTATGGCTACACCTTC.

The gene calls are TRBV5-1 and TRBJ1-2, with 8 bases identical to TRBD1. This CDR3 has 14 amino acids. Per the germline V gene, CDR1 is SGHRS and CDR2 is YFSETQ. Losses at the gene ends were 4 bases for V and 6 bases for J; bases not matched to a gene: 8. The CDR3 sequence is CASSVEGTGHGYTF. The CDR3 coding sequence is TGCGCCAGCAGCGTTGAAGGGACAGGTCATGGCTACACCTTC.

This sequence joins TRBV6-1 and TRBJ1-1, with D perhaps matching TRBD1 (6 bases). Trimming cost V 3 bases and J 1 base, with 9 bases left between them. The CDR3 runs 14 residues. Per the germline V gene, CDR1 is MNHNS and CDR2 is SASEGT. The CDR3 region is CASSEDRENTEAFF. The CDR3, as DNA: TGTGCCAGCAGTGAGGACAGAGAGAACACTGAAGCTTTCTTT.

The rearrangement links TRBV7-3 to TRBJ2-7; 15 bases match TRBD2. Trimming removed 5 bases from V and 2 bases from J; junction bases left unmatched: 4. The germline V gene has CDR1 SGHTA and CDR2 FQGTGA. CDR3 length: 16 residues. CDR3 nucleotides: TGTGCCAGCAGCCCGGGACTAGCGGGGGGCCCCTACGAGCAGTACTTC. Translated, it gives CASSPGLAGGPYEQYF.

This clone was detected only once. The V and J genes are TRBV2 and TRBJ1-6, with 9 bases fitting TRBD1. V lost 7 bases to trimming and J lost 7 bases; unmatched junction nucleotides: 8. CDR1 is SNHLY, CDR2 FYNNEI, per germline. CDR3 length equals 15 residues. In DNA form, the CDR3 reads TGTGCCAGCACCGAACAGGGGGCCACCAATTCACCCCTCCACTTT. Translated: CASTEQGATNSPLHF.

This clone was found a few times. The CDR3 region is CASSMKQGAGKLFF. DNA of the CDR3: TGTGCCAGTAGTATGAAACAGGGGGCGGGAAAACTGTTTTTT. This chain links TRBV19 with TRBJ1-4; 9 nucleotides agree with TRBD1. V trimming: 3 bases; J trimming: 10 bases; junction bases outside the gene matches: 6. This CDR3 has 14 amino acids. The germline V gene encodes CDR1 LNHDA and CDR2 SQIVND (reference sequence).

The chain recombines TRBV27 with TRBJ1-5; weak D call: TRBD1 (6 bases). Trimming removed 6 bases at V and 2 bases at J, with 14 bases between. Per the germline V gene, CDR1 is MNHEY and CDR2 is SMNVEV (reference sequence). This CDR3 spans 15 amino acids. CDR3 sequence reads: CASRKETGRNQPQHF. The CDR3 coding sequence is TGTGCCAGCAGAAAGGAGACAGGCCGCAATCAGCCCCAGCATTTT.